This T cell receptor (beta chain) derives from a study of shared clonotypes between healthy human individuals. Each cell subset's genomic DNA was divided evenly among several immunoSEQ plates. Clones were read by immunoSEQ multiplex PCR, and TCRdb kept only the in-frame ones, dropping some. This repertoire shows hundreds of thousands of clones, about 92% found once; its top ten account for around 24%. It was CD45RO-negative cells, positively selected for CCR7, that made up naive CD8 cells, with terminally differentiated effector memory CD45RA+ cells excluded. CDR1 is GTSNPN and CDR2 is SVGIG in the germline V gene (reference sequence). This CDR3 contains 15 residues. Trimming removed 3 bases from V and 5 bases from J; junction bases left unmatched: 3.

Specimen: naive CD8+ T cells sorted from blood. The TCR was taken from a man aged 25 to 45 in good health. The chain is built from TRBV30 and TRBJ2-3; TRBD2 aligns across 15 bases. Here the CDR3 reads CAWSLGLAGGDTQYF. The CDR3 DNA is TGTGCCTGGAGCCTGGGACTAGCGGGGGGAGATACGCAGTATTTT.